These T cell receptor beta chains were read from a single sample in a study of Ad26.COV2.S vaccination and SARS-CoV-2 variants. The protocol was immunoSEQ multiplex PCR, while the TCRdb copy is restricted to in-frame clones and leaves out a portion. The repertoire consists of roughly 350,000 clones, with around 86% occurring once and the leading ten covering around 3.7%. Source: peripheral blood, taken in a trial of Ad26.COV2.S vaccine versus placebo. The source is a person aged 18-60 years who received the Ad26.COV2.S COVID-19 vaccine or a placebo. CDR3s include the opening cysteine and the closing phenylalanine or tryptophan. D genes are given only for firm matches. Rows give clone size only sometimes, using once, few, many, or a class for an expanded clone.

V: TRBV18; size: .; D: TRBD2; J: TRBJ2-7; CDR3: CASSRVLGEGKGQDYEQYF; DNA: TGTGCCAGCTCACGAGTGCTGGGGGAGGGAAAGGGCCAGGACTACGAGCAGTACTTC
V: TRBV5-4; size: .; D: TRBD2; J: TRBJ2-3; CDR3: CASSLGTSGGVRVTDTQYF; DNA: TGTGCCAGCAGCCTCGGGACTAGCGGGGGGGTCAGGGTCACAGATACGCAGTATTTT
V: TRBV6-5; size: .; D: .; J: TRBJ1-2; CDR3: CASSPGPGSYGYTF; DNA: TGTGCCAGCAGCCCAGGCCCCGGGTCCTATGGCTACACCTTC
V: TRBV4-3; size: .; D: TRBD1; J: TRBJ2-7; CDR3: CASSLGTGLANYEQYF; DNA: TGCGCCAGCAGCCTCGGGACAGGGTTAGCCAACTACGAGCAGTACTTC
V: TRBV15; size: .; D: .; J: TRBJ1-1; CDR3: CATSSGGSGPTTEAFF; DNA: TGTGCCACCAGCAGCGGGGGCTCGGGTCCTACGACTGAAGCTTTCTTT
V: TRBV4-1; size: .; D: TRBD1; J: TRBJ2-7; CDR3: CASSQESDRGYEQYF; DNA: TGCGCCAGCAGCCAGGAATCGGACAGGGGGTACGAGCAGTACTTC
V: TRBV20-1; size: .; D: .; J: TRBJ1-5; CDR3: CSASMGGPRQPQHF; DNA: TGCAGTGCTAGTATGGGGGGGCCCAGGCAGCCCCAGCATTTT
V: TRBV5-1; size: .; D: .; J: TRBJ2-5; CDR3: CASSVSRGRETQYF; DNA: TGCGCCAGCAGCGTCAGCAGGGGAAGAGAGACCCAGTACTTC
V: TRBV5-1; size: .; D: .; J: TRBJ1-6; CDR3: CASSLAAGPLRSYNSPLHF; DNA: TGCGCCAGCAGCTTGGCCGCCGGCCCCCTTCGCTCCTATAATTCACCCCTCCACTTT
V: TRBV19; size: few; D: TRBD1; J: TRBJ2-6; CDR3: CASSKNRGPGANVLTF; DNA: TGTGCCAGTAGTAAAAACAGGGGGCCTGGGGCCAACGTCCTGACTTTC
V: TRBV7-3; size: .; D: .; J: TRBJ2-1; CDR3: CASSLGVPNEQFF; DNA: TGTGCCAGCAGCTTAGGTGTGCCGAATGAGCAGTTCTTC